This T cell receptor (beta chain) derives from a study of cytomegalovirus exposure and HLA in healthy donors. Regarding the study as a whole: Clonal expansion was found to be greater in HLA-associated TCR beta chains than in equally common others in a later analysis. Cytomegalovirus-associated TCR beta chains were listed, numbering 164.

Germline CDR1 is MRHNA and CDR2 is SNTAGT. Trimming took 5 bases from V and 4 from J; bases not matched to a gene: 8. The CDR3 loop spans 15 amino acids. Comments on this clone: Its antigen is unidentified.

The PCR used 60 Vbeta and 13 Jbeta primers. Here immunoSEQ multiplex PCR was the method, and the copy in TCRdb shows in-frame clones only, minus some. The sample yields 150,000 or so clones, roughly 85% seen once. The rearrangement uses TRBV6-4 and TRBJ2-5, with 9 bases matching TRBD2. Sequenced input: PBMCs. This sequence was found in a young man in good health and CMV-seropositive. As DNA, the CDR3 is TGTGCCAGCAGTTATGCGGGGGGGCCTGGAGAGACCCAGTACTTC. This encodes CASSYAGGPGETQYF.